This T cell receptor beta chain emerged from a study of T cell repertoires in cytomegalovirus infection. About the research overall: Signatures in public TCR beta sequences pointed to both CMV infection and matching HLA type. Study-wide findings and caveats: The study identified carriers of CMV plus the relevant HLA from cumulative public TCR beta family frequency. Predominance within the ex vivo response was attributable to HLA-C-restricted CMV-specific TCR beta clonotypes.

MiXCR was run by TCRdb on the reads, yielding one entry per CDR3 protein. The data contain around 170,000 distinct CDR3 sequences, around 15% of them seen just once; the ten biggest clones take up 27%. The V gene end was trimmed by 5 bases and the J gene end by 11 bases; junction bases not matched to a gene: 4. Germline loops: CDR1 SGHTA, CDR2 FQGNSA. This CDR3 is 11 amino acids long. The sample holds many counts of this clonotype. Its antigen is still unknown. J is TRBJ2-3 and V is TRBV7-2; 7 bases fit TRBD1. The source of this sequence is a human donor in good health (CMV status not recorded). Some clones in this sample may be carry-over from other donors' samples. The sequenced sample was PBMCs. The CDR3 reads CASSLDREQYF. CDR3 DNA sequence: TGTGCCAGCAGCCTCGACAGGGAGCAGTATTTT.